This entry features one T cell receptor beta chain sequence. The source of the sample is a study of T-cell reconstitution after alpha-beta-depleted transplantation in children. Unique molecular identifiers featured in how the TCRbeta library was prepared. TCRdb reanalysed the PCR reads using MiXCR and keeps one entry per CDR3 protein. The table includes about 440,000 distinct CDR3 sequences, 43% detected once. The CDR3 totals 13 residues. V was shortened by 4 bases and J by 2 bases, with 7 bases between the two germline ends. Germline V gene lookup returns CDR1 MDHEN and CDR2 SYDVKM. The rearrangement joins TRBV28 to TRBJ2-3, with D unclear. The receptor was isolated from a girl aged 2 to 9 with aplastic anemia, due to receive a stem cell transplant. The material was PBMCs, obtained before TCRalphabeta/CD19-depleted stem cell transplant. CDR3 sequence reads: CASSSIYTDTQYF. The CDR3 nucleotides read TGTGCCAGCAGTTCGATCTACACAGATACGCAGTATTTT.